These 18 T cell receptor beta chains originate from one sample sequenced in a study of identical twins. TCRdb fed the 5' RACE reads into MiXCR, producing one record per CDR3 protein. Of just over 450,000 distinct CDR3 sequences in the sample, 14% are singletons; the top ten hold about 0.52%. The same sample was also studied in work on yellow fever vaccine responses in identical twins.

The specimen sequenced was CD4+ T cells sorted from blood. The receptors derive from a woman younger than 30 in good health.

This clonotype has more than one count but fewer than ten. The gene calls are TRBV7-9 and TRBJ1-2; D is unresolved. This CDR3 has 13 amino acids. CDR1 SEHNR and CDR2 FQNEAQ come from the germline V gene (reference sequence). V lost 0 bases and J lost 6, with 8 bases in between. CDR3 in DNA: TGTGCCAGCAGCTTAGCCGGCAGAGATGGCTACACCTTC. Encoded protein: CASSLAGRDGYTF.

The rearrangement joins TRBV20-1 to TRBJ2-5; no firm D call. The CDR3 is made up of 12 amino acids. Germline V gives CDR1 DFQATT, CDR2 SNEGSKA (reference sequence). Trimming removed 6 bases from V and 5 bases from J, with 13 bases in between. CDR3 nucleotides: TGCAGTGCGGGCTTGACTTCGGAGACCCAGTACTTC. This codes for CSAGLTSETQYF.

This clonotype was counted between two and nine times. The genes are TRBV3-1 and TRBJ2-3; 9 positions match TRBD2. Trimming at V came to 2 bases and at J to 0 bases, leaving 6 bases not matched to a gene. The length of the CDR3 is 17 residues. Looked up from germline, CDR1 is LGHDT and CDR2 is YNNKEL (reference sequence). The CDR3, as DNA: TGTGCCAGCAGCCAACTAAGCGGGAGGACTAGCACAGATACGCAGTATTTT. As protein: CASSQLSGRTSTDTQYF.

This clonotype has more than one count but fewer than ten. J is TRBJ2-7 and V is TRBV14; D not certain. Germline loops: CDR1 SGHDN, CDR2 FVKESK. The V end was cut by 1 base, the J end by 1 base, with 8 bases between. This CDR3 is built from 14 residues. CDR3: CASSQVGSSYEQYF. DNA for the CDR3: TGTGCCAGCAGCCAAGTTGGCAGTTCCTACGAGCAGTACTTC.

The CDR3 spells CASSFSTRRGQPPTDTQYF. In DNA, the CDR3 is TGTGCCAGCAGTTTTTCGACGCGGAGGGGCCAACCACCCACAGATACGCAGTATTTT. V and J are TRBV27 and TRBJ2-3; the D gene is possibly TRBD2 (6 bases). This CDR3 is built from 19 residues. Per germline, CDR1 MNHEY and CDR2 SMNVEV (reference sequence). Trimming removed 3 bases from V and 2 bases from J, with 24 bases in between.

This clonotype has a count of ten or more. The V and J genes are TRBV10-1 and TRBJ2-2, with TRBD1 identical over 7 bases. Germline V gives CDR1 WNHNN, CDR2 SYGVQD (reference sequence). The CDR3 is 13 residues long. Trimming cost V 5 bases and J 9 bases; bases outside gene matches: 6. DNA of the CDR3: TGCGCCAGCAGTCGGGACAGTAACAGGGAGCTGTTTTTT. Encoded protein: CASSRDSNRELFF.

In this sample, this clonotype turned up a few times. This chain uses TRBV25-1 with TRBJ2-7, with D unclear. The V and J ends lost 5 bases and 3 bases respectively, with 14 bases between them. The CDR3 covers 14 residues. Germline loops: CDR1 MGHDK, CDR2 SYGVNS. The CDR3 sequence is CASSYSPSGYEQYF. The CDR3 DNA is TGTGCCAGCAGTTACAGTCCCTCTGGCTACGAGCAGTACTTC.

The chain has TRBV5-1 and TRBJ1-6, with D maybe TRBD1 (5 bases). There are 15 residues in the CDR3. V lost 4 bases, J lost 9 bases, and 17 bases lay in between. Germline CDR1 is SGHRS and CDR2 is YFSETQ. The DNA of the CDR3 is TGCGCCAGCAGCCCCATCACGGGGGACGGTTCACCCCTCCACTTT. This gives the protein CASSPITGDGSPLHF.

This clonotype was recorded many times. The chain links TRBV12-3 or TRBV12-4 to TRBJ2-7, with 7 bases fitting TRBD1. The length of the CDR3 is 12 residues. The trim removed 7 bases at V and 5 bases at J, leaving 5 bases unmatched. CDR3 bases: TGTGCCAGCAACCGGGACAGCCACGAGCAGTACTTC. As protein: CASNRDSHEQYF.

This clonotype showed up just a few times. V usage is TRBV12-3 or TRBV12-4 and J usage is TRBJ2-5, with TRBD2 matching over 10 bases. The V segment lost 7 bases and the J segment 6 bases; nucleotides outside the gene matches: 20. The CDR3 length is 18 residues. The DNA for the CDR3 is TGTGCCAGCATTTATACGGGGCGTGAGCGGGGGGGCGGAAAGACCCAGTACTTC. It translates to CASIYTGRERGGGKTQYF.

The chain is built from TRBV27 and TRBJ1-4; D remains ambiguous. V lost 3 bases and J lost 0, with 8 bases in between. In germline, CDR1 is MNHEY, CDR2 SMNVEV (reference sequence). This CDR3 is built from 15 residues. CDR3 bases: TGTGCCAGCAGTTTGAGGTCTGCAACTAATGAAAAACTGTTTTTT. Its protein is CASSLRSATNEKLFF. Full variable domain (remainder filled in from reference TRBV27 and TRBJ1-4): EAQVTQNPRYLITVTGKKLTVTCSQNMNHEYMSWYRQDPGLGLRQIYYSMNVEVTDKGDVPEGYKVSRKEKRNFPLILESPSPNQTSLYFCASSLRSATNEKLFFGSGTQLSVL.

This sequence joins TRBV30 and TRBJ2-3, with TRBD2 matching 8 bases. In germline, CDR1 is GTSNPN, CDR2 SVGIG (reference sequence). This CDR3 comprises 15 residues. J was trimmed by 0 bases and V by 2 bases; bases with no gene match: 4. The CDR3 DNA sequence: TGTGCCTGGAGTATCAGCGGGGGAAGCACAGATACGCAGTATTTT. It encodes CAWSISGGSTDTQYF.

V gene TRBV9 combines with J gene TRBJ1-1; D is possibly TRBD1 (6 bases). Germline CDR1 and CDR2: SGDLS and YYNGEE. The CDR3 contains 15 residues. Trimming stripped 0 bases from V and 1 base from J, with 10 bases between. The CDR3 DNA reads TGTGCCAGCAGCGTAGGAAGGGGGGGGAACACTGAAGCTTTCTTT. Translated, it gives CASSVGRGGNTEAFF.

This chain uses TRBV5-1 with TRBJ2-1, with D perhaps matching TRBD2 (7 bases). The V end lost 0 bases, the J end lost 4 bases, and 14 bases lay between the germline ends. Per germline, CDR1 SGHRS and CDR2 YFSETQ. The CDR3 contains 16 residues. CDR3 sequence (DNA): TGCGCCAGCAGCTTGGCCATGGGAGGGGGATACAATGAGCAGTTCTTC. Protein product: CASSLAMGGGYNEQFF.

This clonotype showed up just a few times. This sequence joins TRBV6-1 and TRBJ2-5; 10 bases match TRBD2. Trimming removed 9 bases from V and 5 bases from J; junction bases left unmatched: 6. The CDR3 sequence is 13 residues long. Germline CDR1 and CDR2: MNHNS and SASEGT. CDR3 protein: CASRGLASETQYF. The CDR3 region has the DNA TGTGCCAGTCGGGGACTAGCGTCGGAGACCCAGTACTTC.

The chain recombines TRBV29-1 with TRBJ1-5; D is undetermined. Germline V CDR1 and CDR2: SQVTM, ANQGSEA. The CDR3 is 14 residues long. Trimming shortened V by 6 bases and J by 0 bases, and 12 bases separated the two germline ends. In nucleotides, the CDR3 is TGCAGCGTCGAGGCCTCTGATAGCAATCAGCCCCAGCATTTT. It yields the protein CSVEASDSNQPQHF. The full variable domain, its missing parts supplied by reference TRBV29-1 and TRBJ1-5, is SAVISQKPSRDICQRGTSLTIQCQVDSQVTMMFWYRQQPGQSLTLIATANQGSEATYESGFVIDKFPISRPNLTFSTLTVSNMSPEDSSIYLCSVEASDSNQPQHFGDGTRLSIL.

This clonotype was seen only a few times. V gene TRBV9 combines with J gene TRBJ2-1; tentative D call: TRBD2 (6 bases). V was pared by 6 bases and J by 1 base, with 17 bases between. The CDR3 covers 16 residues. CDR1 and CDR2 from the germline V gene are SGDLS and YYNGEE. CDR3 protein: CASTRDSPPSYNEQFF. The CDR3 DNA reads as TGTGCCAGCACCCGGGACTCCCCTCCTTCCTACAATGAGCAGTTCTTC.

The chain links TRBV7-2 to TRBJ2-6; D gene unclear. Germline CDR1 is SGHTA and CDR2 is FQGNSA. Trimming took off 5 bases at V and 4 bases at J, with 15 bases between the two ends. The CDR3 is 16 amino acids. The CDR3 DNA sequence: TGTGCCAGCAGCCCGCTAAAGGGTATGGGGGCCAACGTCCTGACTTTC. It is translated as CASSPLKGMGANVLTF.